The rows below give T cell receptor beta chains drawn from one sample of a study of shared clonotypes between healthy human individuals. The table came from immunoSEQ multiplex PCR; TCRdb's copy has only in-frame clones and leaves some out. Of a few million clones in the sample, roughly 93% were seen once. The sequenced sample consisted of naive CD8+ T cells from PBMCs. The receptors shown here come from a young man in good health. Some clones in this sample may be carry-over from other donors' samples. CDR3s include the opening cysteine and the closing phenylalanine or tryptophan. Each record gives: V gene, D gene, clone size, J gene, CDR3 protein, CDR3 DNA. The D gene is left open where the match is weak. The listing skips clone size in some rows; elsewhere it reads once, few, many or a size class.

V: TRBV5-8
D: .
size: .
J: TRBJ1-1
CDR3: CASHLGLINTEAFF
DNA: TGTGCCAGCCATTTAGGGCTAATTAACACTGAAGCTTTCTTT

V: TRBV27
D: .
size: .
J: TRBJ1-5
CDR3: CASSLSRPGGNQPQHF
DNA: TGTGCCAGCAGTCTCTCACGGCCTGGCGGCAATCAGCCCCAGCATTTT

V: TRBV7-9
D: .
size: .
J: TRBJ2-3
CDR3: CASTHSPNTQYF
DNA: TGTGCCAGCACCCACTCTCCCAATACGCAGTATTTT

V: TRBV4-3
D: .
size: .
J: TRBJ1-5
CDR3: CASSQAGGDHPQHF
DNA: TGCGCCAGCAGCCAAGCGGGAGGGGACCACCCCCAGCATTTT

V: TRBV29-1
D: TRBD1
size: once
J: TRBJ2-1
CDR3: CSVEGTGLWNEQFF
DNA: TGCAGCGTTGAAGGGACAGGGCTTTGGAATGAGCAGTTCTTC

V: TRBV7-8
D: .
size: .
J: TRBJ2-7
CDR3: CASSLVGSVREQYF
DNA: TGTGCCAGCAGCTTAGTTGGAAGTGTAAGGGAGCAGTACTTC

V: TRBV7-6
D: .
size: .
J: TRBJ2-3
CDR3: CASSFLGQRTDTQYF
DNA: TGTGCCAGCAGCTTCCTCGGGCAGCGGACAGATACGCAGTATTTT

V: TRBV9
D: TRBD1
size: .
J: TRBJ2-1
CDR3: CASSPRGQSSYNEQFF
DNA: TGTGCCAGCAGCCCCCGGGGACAGAGCTCCTACAATGAGCAGTTCTTC

V: TRBV19
D: .
size: once
J: TRBJ2-5
CDR3: CASSIDTGTQETQYF
DNA: TGTGCCAGTAGTATAGATACGGGGACGCAAGAGACCCAGTACTTC

V: TRBV7-9
D: .
size: .
J: TRBJ1-1
CDR3: CASSLGTDEAFF
DNA: TGTGCCAGCAGCTTAGGGACCGATGAAGCTTTCTTT

V: TRBV2
D: TRBD1
size: .
J: TRBJ2-1
CDR3: CASSAGQAYSYNEQFF
DNA: TGTGCCAGCAGCGCGGGACAGGCCTACTCCTACAATGAGCAGTTCTTC

V: TRBV4-2
D: TRBD2
size: .
J: TRBJ2-7
CDR3: CASSLGLASEGEQYF
DNA: TGTGCCAGCAGCCTCGGACTAGCCTCGGAGGGCGAGCAGTACTTC

V: TRBV14
D: TRBD2
size: .
J: TRBJ2-5
CDR3: CASSPLGLAGVEEETQYF
DNA: TGTGCCAGCAGCCCCCTAGGTCTAGCGGGAGTCGAGGAAGAGACCCAGTACTTC

V: TRBV27
D: TRBD1
size: .
J: TRBJ1-1
CDR3: CASSAAGGTEAFF
DNA: TGTGCCAGCAGCGCTGCAGGGGGAACTGAAGCTTTCTTT

V: TRBV4-3
D: TRBD1
size: .
J: TRBJ1-2
CDR3: CASSQGRDRIDYGYTF
DNA: TGCGCCAGCAGCCAAGGCCGGGACAGGATCGACTATGGCTACACCTTC

V: TRBV28
D: .
size: .
J: TRBJ2-7
CDR3: CASSSFRGRVRYEQYF
DNA: TGTGCCAGCAGTTCGTTTCGGGGTCGGGTTCGGTACGAGCAGTACTTC

V: TRBV7-9
D: .
size: .
J: TRBJ2-7
CDR3: CASSLGSFYEQYF
DNA: TGTGCCAGCAGCTTAGGGTCTTTCTACGAGCAGTACTTC

V: TRBV7-2
D: .
size: .
J: TRBJ1-5
CDR3: CASSLQGSNQPQHF
DNA: TGTGCCAGCAGCTTACAGGGGAGTAATCAGCCCCAGCATTTT

V: TRBV7-9
D: TRBD2
size: .
J: TRBJ2-1
CDR3: CASSLASGIFNEQFF
DNA: TGTGCCAGCAGCTTAGCTAGCGGGATCTTCAATGAGCAGTTCTTC

V: TRBV13
D: .
size: .
J: TRBJ2-7
CDR3: CASSLNIGRLGEQYF
DNA: TGTGCCAGCAGCCTAAACATCGGCCGGCTCGGGGAGCAGTACTTC

V: TRBV7-8
D: TRBD1
size: .
J: TRBJ2-7
CDR3: CASSLSGTGGSEQYF
DNA: TGTGCCAGCAGCTTATCCGGGACAGGGGGCAGCGAGCAGTACTTC

V: TRBV29-1
D: TRBD1
size: .
J: TRBJ2-1
CDR3: CSLGTGGSRNEQFF
DNA: TGCAGCCTCGGGACAGGGGGCTCGAGGAATGAGCAGTTCTTC

V: TRBV27
D: .
size: .
J: TRBJ2-1
CDR3: CASSYAGWDEQFF
DNA: TGTGCCAGCAGTTACGCAGGGTGGGATGAGCAGTTCTTC

V: TRBV7-2
D: .
size: .
J: TRBJ2-5
CDR3: CASSPGPQETQYF
DNA: TGTGCCAGCAGCCCGGGACCTCAGGAGACCCAGTACTTC

V: TRBV7-8
D: .
size: .
J: TRBJ2-7
CDR3: CASSLTGRAHEQYF
DNA: TGTGCCAGCAGCCTCACGGGACGGGCCCACGAGCAGTACTTC

V: TRBV7-9
D: TRBD2
size: .
J: TRBJ2-7
CDR3: CASSLAGTRTRGEQYF
DNA: TGTGCCAGCAGCCTAGCGGGAACCCGAACCCGGGGCGAGCAGTACTTC

V: TRBV7-9
D: TRBD1
size: .
J: TRBJ2-3
CDR3: CASHSGGQGADTQYF
DNA: TGTGCCAGCCATTCCGGGGGACAGGGGGCAGATACGCAGTATTTT

V: TRBV11-3
D: .
size: .
J: TRBJ2-5
CDR3: CASSYREETQYF
DNA: TGTGCCAGCAGCTACAGAGAGGAGACCCAGTACTTC

V: TRBV13
D: .
size: few
J: TRBJ2-7
CDR3: CASSLGRRGEQYF
DNA: TGTGCCAGCAGCTTAGGGAGACGGGGCGAGCAGTACTTC

V: TRBV27
D: TRBD2
size: .
J: TRBJ2-1
CDR3: CASRGTSGPFEQFF
DNA: TGTGCCAGCAGGGGGACTAGCGGACCTTTCGAGCAGTTCTTC

V: TRBV11-3
D: .
size: .
J: TRBJ2-2
CDR3: CASSPRGGELFF
DNA: TGTGCCAGCAGCCCACGGGGCGGGGAGCTGTTTTTT

V: TRBV10-1
D: .
size: .
J: TRBJ2-1
CDR3: CASSESPGSSSYNEQFF
DNA: TGCGCCAGCAGTGAGTCGCCGGGGTCAAGCTCCTACAATGAGCAGTTCTTC

V: TRBV28
D: .
size: .
J: TRBJ2-7
CDR3: CASSLTGTTYEQYF
DNA: TGTGCCAGCAGTTTAACAGGGACTACCTACGAGCAGTACTTC

V: TRBV13
D: .
size: .
J: TRBJ2-4
CDR3: CASSSRSGLARAKNIQYF
DNA: TGTGCCAGCAGCTCCCGCTCAGGTTTGGCTAGAGCCAAAAACATTCAGTACTTC

V: TRBV9
D: .
size: .
J: TRBJ1-3
CDR3: CASNSPSGNTIYF
DNA: TGTGCCAGCAACTCTCCCAGTGGAAACACCATATATTTT

V: TRBV27
D: .
size: .
J: TRBJ2-3
CDR3: CASSLNPITDTQYF
DNA: TGTGCCAGCAGTTTAAATCCTATCACAGATACGCAGTATTTT

V: TRBV7-2
D: .
size: .
J: TRBJ1-3
CDR3: CASSLVRAGIGNTIYF
DNA: TGTGCCAGCAGCTTAGTCAGGGCAGGGATCGGAAACACCATATATTTT

V: TRBV28
D: .
size: .
J: TRBJ1-5
CDR3: CASSVGENQPQHF
DNA: TGTGCCAGCAGTGTCGGCGAAAATCAGCCCCAGCATTTT

V: TRBV2
D: .
size: .
J: TRBJ2-5
CDR3: CASSEVGGGETQYF
DNA: TGTGCCAGCAGTGAGGTGGGAGGGGGAGAGACCCAGTACTTC

V: TRBV9
D: .
size: .
J: TRBJ1-5
CDR3: CASSDTGSNQPQHF
DNA: TGTGCCAGCAGCGATACAGGGAGCAATCAGCCCCAGCATTTT

V: TRBV7-9
D: .
size: .
J: TRBJ2-7
CDR3: CASSDTRLPTYEQYF
DNA: TGTGCCAGCAGCGACACGAGACTACCAACCTACGAGCAGTACTTC

V: TRBV6-5
D: TRBD2
size: .
J: TRBJ2-3
CDR3: CASSYSREGPADTQYF
DNA: TGTGCCAGCAGTTACTCGCGGGAGGGCCCCGCAGATACGCAGTATTTT

V: TRBV6-1
D: TRBD2
size: .
J: TRBJ2-3
CDR3: CASSELILAGGDTQYF
DNA: TGTGCCAGCAGTGAACTAATACTAGCGGGAGGAGATACGCAGTATTTT

V: TRBV9
D: .
size: .
J: TRBJ1-1
CDR3: CASSVSQGGTEAFF
DNA: TGTGCCAGCAGCGTTTCACAGGGCGGTACTGAAGCTTTCTTT

V: TRBV29-1
D: TRBD2
size: .
J: TRBJ2-3
CDR3: CSVEDLLLAGGPDTQYF
DNA: TGCAGCGTTGAAGATCTCTTACTAGCGGGAGGGCCGGATACGCAGTATTTT

V: TRBV6-1
D: TRBD1
size: .
J: TRBJ1-2
CDR3: CASNPDRAYGYTF
DNA: TGTGCCAGCAACCCAGACAGGGCTTATGGCTACACCTTC

V: TRBV27
D: .
size: .
J: TRBJ2-7
CDR3: CASSLIGTSYEQYF
DNA: TGTGCCAGCAGTTTAATAGGGACGAGCTACGAGCAGTACTTC

V: TRBV19
D: TRBD1
size: .
J: TRBJ1-5
CDR3: CASVGQVDQPQHF
DNA: TGTGCCAGTGTGGGACAGGTAGATCAGCCCCAGCATTTT

V: TRBV15
D: TRBD1
size: .
J: TRBJ2-7
CDR3: CATSRPGQLTYEQYF
DNA: TGTGCCACCAGCAGACCGGGACAGCTAACCTACGAGCAGTACTTC